The 23 T cell receptor beta chains reported below all come from one sample, sequenced in a study of tumor and adjacent non-tumor tissue in lung cancer (dated by TCRdb to 2016 to 2019). Preparation of the library involved multiplex PCR. Reads for this sample came from an Illumina HiSeq 2500. Following protocols modified from ARM-PCR, the researchers constructed TCRbeta libraries through three rounds of nested PCR with primers (Table S4). TCRdb took the public reads, trimmed them with fastp at Q25, ran MiXCR for clone calling and kept in-frame beta chains. Entries that share a CDR3 protein sequence are merged under the most common genes and DNA. Within this sample are approximately 65,000 distinct CDR3 sequences, with almost 60% of them counted one time only. The ten largest account for roughly 21% of the sample. RNA was isolated from bulk, unsorted tissue, and RNA quality was assessed with a NanoDrop ND-1000 and an Agilent 2100.

The sequenced sample was lung tumor tissue. Receptors were obtained from a man between 50 and 59 years old with non-small cell lung cancer.

V usage is TRBV28 and J usage is TRBJ1-5, with D maybe TRBD1 (5 bases). The CDR3 consists of 14 residues. The germline V gene encodes CDR1 MDHEN and CDR2 SYDVKM. V shed 5 bases and J shed 7 bases, with 15 bases lying between them. Here the CDR3 DNA reads TGTGCCAGCAGTGTGGGACGCCCGGGGCAGCCCCAGCATTTT. Amino acid sequence: CASSVGRPGQPQHF.

Remarks on this clonotype: The conserved final phenylalanine or tryptophan is absent from the CDR3, which likely points to a read error. This sequence joins TRBV6-1 and TRBJ1-6; no definite D call. The V gene lost 7 bases and the J gene lost 15 bases, with 19 bases spanning the gap. Germline V lookup: CDR1 MNHNS, CDR2 SASEGT. CDR3 size: 13 residues. Written as DNA, the CDR3 is TGTGCCAGCAAGGAAGGAGGCGCGGGGAGCCTCCACATT. It translates to CASKEGGAGSLHI.

By sample fraction, this clonotype is medium-sized (0.01 to 0.1%). This chain joins TRBV12-3 or TRBV12-4 and TRBJ2-7; tentatively, D is TRBD1 or TRBD2 (5 bases each). V was clipped by 6 bases and J by 2 bases, with 14 bases between them. CDR3 length: 14 amino acids. CDR3 amino acids: CASSPGSPTYEQYF. The CDR3 region has the DNA TGTGCCAGCAGCCCAGGGAGCCCGACCTACGAGCAGTACTTC.

This clonotype was observed many times. The chain links TRBV28 to TRBJ1-2; D not certain. CDR1 and CDR2 from the germline V gene are MDHEN and SYDVKM. Trimming took 4 bases from V and 1 from J, leaving 13 bases between them. This CDR3 spans 15 amino acids. The chain's CDR3 is CASSSPRGFNYGYTF. Here the CDR3 DNA reads TGTGCCAGCAGTTCTCCTAGAGGTTTTAACTATGGCTACACCTTC.

In this sample, this clonotype turned up once. One end of the junction is discordant with germline, which a read error may explain. The chain recombines TRBV7-8 with TRBJ1-2; 7 bases match TRBD1. Germline V gene sequence: CDR1 SGHVS, CDR2 FQNEAQ. The CDR3 totals 13 residues. The CDR3 spells CVSSSGTVGGYTF. For the CDR3, the DNA is TGTGTCAGCAGCTCCGGGACAGTCGGTGGCTACACCTTC.

As concerns this clonotype: A junction end diverges from the germline sequence, so it may reflect a read error. The chain uses TRBV6-2 or TRBV6-3 and TRBJ2-7, with 9 bases aligning to TRBD2. CDR3 length: 14 residues. Germline V gives CDR1 MNHEY, CDR2 SVGEGT. The CDR3 DNA reads as TGTGCCAGCAGGATCGCTAGCGGGATGTACGAGCAGTATTTC. Translating it yields CASRIASGMYEQYF.

In the case of this clonotype: One end of the junction does not line up with germline, which may come from a read error. The V call is TRBV20-1, the J call TRBJ2-3, with D perhaps matching TRBD1 (5 bases). Per germline, CDR1 DFQATT and CDR2 SNEGSKA (reference sequence). This CDR3 is 15 amino acids long. DNA of the CDR3: TGCAATGCTAGAAAGCAATGGTTAGGGGCAGATACGCAGTATTTT. It translates to CNARKQWLGADTQYF.

This clonotype occurred many times. The chain has TRBV5-1 and TRBJ2-1; TRBD2 matches 8 bases. This CDR3 is 15 amino acids long. Germline lookup yields CDR1 SGHRS and CDR2 YFSETQ. V shed 2 bases, J shed 4 bases, and the junction held 5 bases outside the gene matches. The CDR3 coding sequence is TGCGCCAGCAGCTTAGTAGCGGGGACTTACAATGAGCAGTTCTTC. It is translated as CASSLVAGTYNEQFF.

The chain links TRBV11-1 to TRBJ2-5; 7 bases are shared with TRBD1. Germline-derived CDR1 and CDR2 are SGHAT and FQDESV (reference sequence). This CDR3 has 13 amino acids. The CDR3 bases are TGTGTCACCCGCAGACAGGGTGGGGAGACCCAGTACTTC. Its translation is CVTRRQGGETQYF.

This clonotype was seen repeatedly, ten times or more. V is TRBV10-2 and J is TRBJ1-2, with D unclear. The germline CDR1 and CDR2 sequences are WSHSY and SAAADI. The V gene lost 3 bases and the J gene lost 2 bases, with 13 bases spanning the gap. The CDR3 sequence is 15 residues long. CDR3 loop: CASSEPGLSNYGYTF. For the CDR3, the DNA is TGCGCCAGCAGTGAACCCGGGTTGTCCAACTATGGCTACACCTTC.

The chain links TRBV4-1 to TRBJ1-2; 9 positions agree with TRBD1. The CDR3 contains 14 residues. The germline gives CDR1 MGHRA, CDR2 YSYEKL. Here the CDR3 DNA reads TGCACCATCAGCCAAGATGACAGGGGGTTTGGCTACACCTTC. Translating it yields CTISQDDRGFGYTF.

V is TRBV4-1 and J is TRBJ2-1, with TRBD2 identical over 8 bases. This CDR3 has 17 amino acids. Germline lookup yields CDR1 MGHRA and CDR2 YSYEKL. V dropped 1 base and J dropped 4; count of bases not matched to a gene: 9. The CDR3 region has the DNA TGCGCCAGCAGCCAAGGGATTGGGTCGGGAGGGTACAATGAGCAGTTCTTC. It yields the protein CASSQGIGSGGYNEQFF.

Turning to this clonotype: A much larger clone lies a single base off, so this may be a read error. The V gene is TRBV6-6, the J gene TRBJ2-6, with a tentative D call TRBD2 (6 bases). This CDR3 is 20 amino acids long. Per germline, CDR1 MNHNY and CDR2 SVGAGI (reference sequence). Trimming took off 2 bases at V and 2 bases at J, with 22 bases between the two ends. The CDR3 nucleotides read TGTGCCAGCAGTTACCCGCGGGGTGCAGCAAGGTCGCCTGGGGCCAACGTCCTGACTTTC. Protein sequence: CASSYPRGAARSPGANVLTF.

The count of this clonotype is one. At one end, the junction sequence differs from germline, possibly due to a read error. V gene TRBV28 combines with J gene TRBJ1-2; 8 bases are shared with TRBD1. CDR3 length: 16 amino acids. CDR1 and CDR2 (germline): MDHEN, SYDVKM. In nucleotides, the CDR3 is TGTGACAGCAGGGAAGATACCTGGGCAGGGGGCCGTGGCTACACCTTC. This codes for CDSREDTWAGGRGYTF.

For this clonotype: This may arise from a read error, as a much more abundant clone is one base away. This CDR3 is missing its conserved last phenylalanine or tryptophan, likely due to a read error. The genes are TRBV11-2 and TRBJ2-5, with unresolved D. This CDR3 has 12 amino acids. Germline V gene data show CDR1 as SGHAT and CDR2 as FQNNGV. V lost 3 bases to trimming and J lost 4 bases, with 6 bases between them. CDR3 in amino acids: CASSLGVETQYL. The CDR3 nucleotides read TGTGCCAGCAGCTTGGGTGTAGAGACCCAGTACCTC.

The chain recombines TRBV29-1 with TRBJ2-1; D tentatively fits TRBD1 or TRBD2 (5 bases each). Looked up from germline, CDR1 is SQVTM and CDR2 is ANQGSEA. Trimming left V 0 bases short and J 12 bases short, with 18 bases between. This CDR3 is built from 14 residues. This CDR3 reads CSVEDTGPGDRQFF. Here the CDR3 DNA reads TGCAGCGTTGAAGATACAGGCCCCGGGGATAGGCAGTTCTTC.

Regarding this clonotype: One end of the junction varies from germline; a read error may be responsible. V is TRBV20-1 and J is TRBJ1-5; weak D call: TRBD1 (6 bases). The CDR3 is 13 residues long. From germline, CDR1 is DFQATT and CDR2 SNEGSKA (reference sequence). The CDR3 sequence is CGARTGRDQPQHF. CDR3 coding DNA: TGCGGTGCTAGAACAGGGCGGGATCAGCCCCAGCATTTT.

This clonotype is labeled as large. The chain combines TRBV11-3 with TRBJ2-7; tentative D call: TRBD1 (6 bases). The V and J ends lost 5 bases and 3 bases respectively, with 11 bases between them. This CDR3 has 13 residues. The V gene's germline CDR1 is SGHNT and CDR2 YENEEA. CDR3 coding DNA: TGTGCCAGCAGCCTGGACAGAGACTACGAGCAGTACTTC. Its translation is CASSLDRDYEQYF.

On this clonotype itself: At one end the junction does not follow the germline gene, possibly because of a read error. This chain uses TRBV4-1 with TRBJ2-5; D unresolved. The CDR3 has 11 amino acids. The germline V gene has CDR1 MGHRA and CDR2 YSYEKL. CDR3 amino acids: CASSLGEIQYF. CDR3 sequence (DNA): TGCGCCAGCAGCCTAGGCGAGATCCAGTACTTC.

This clonotype was seen a handful of times. A clone one base away is much larger, so this may be a read error. V is TRBV6-1 and J is TRBJ1-5; a weak D match, TRBD1 (6 bases). V lost 2 bases to trimming and J lost 6 bases, with 14 bases between them. The CDR3 length is 15 residues. Germline lookup yields CDR1 MNHNS and CDR2 SASEGT. The CDR3 DNA follows: TGTGCCAGCAGTGAAAACCCCAGGGACATTCAGCCCCAGCATTTT. Its protein product is CASSENPRDIQPQHF.

By its share, this clonotype is medium-sized (0.01 to 0.1%). The chain couples TRBV4-1 to TRBJ1-2; 7 bases agree with TRBD1. J lost 3 bases, V lost 4 bases, and 2 bases had no gene match. The germline gives CDR1 MGHRA, CDR2 YSYEKL. This CDR3 comprises 13 residues. DNA for the CDR3: TGCGCCAGCAGCCTTGGGACAGACTATGGCTACACCTTC. It translates to CASSLGTDYGYTF.

Of note for this clonotype: One junction end does not reproduce the germline sequence, and a read error may be involved. The V gene is TRBV11-2, the J gene TRBJ2-3; no reliable D call. This CDR3 has 14 amino acids. Germline loops: CDR1 SGHAT, CDR2 FQNNGV. The CDR3 sequence is CASSLDPVVDTQCF. The CDR3 nucleotides read TGTGCCAGCAGCTTAGATCCAGTCGTGGATACGCAATGTTTT.

This clonotype was recorded once. The conserved phenylalanine or tryptophan is not found at the CDR3 terminus, so this likely reflects a read error. The chain uses TRBV14 and TRBJ1-2; no firm D call. From germline, CDR1 is SGHDN and CDR2 FVKESK. The CDR3 is made up of 13 amino acids. CDR3 sequence reads: CASRQVPSYGYTL. The CDR3 region has the DNA TGTGCCAGCAGACAAGTCCCGTCCTATGGCTACACCTTA.